A selection of T cell receptor beta chains follows, all from one sample in a study of CD8 T cells in Susac syndrome. TCRdb passed the immunoSEQ multiplex PCR reads through MiXCR, listing each CDR3 protein once. This repertoire shows 55,000 to 80,000 distinct CDR3 sequences, around 93% found once; its top ten account for roughly 0.16%. What was sequenced was CD4+ T cells from PBMCs. The receptors originated from a human donor with Susac syndrome. The CDR3 runs from the conserved cysteine through the conserved F or W. A D gene is named only where the DNA matches it firmly. Clone size appears in some rows only: once, few, many, or a class for an expanded clone.

D gene	J gene	V gene	clone size	CDR3 DNA	CDR3 protein
NA	TRBJ1-6	TRBV5-1	NA	TGCGCCAGCCGTGACACGTCTGGGTATGATTCACCCCTCCACTTT	CASRDTSGYDSPLHF
TRBD1	TRBJ1-4	TRBV5-1	NA	TGCGCCAGCAGCTTCTCAGGGACAGGGTCAACTAATGAAAAACTGTTTTTT	CASSFSGTGSTNEKLFF
TRBD1	TRBJ1-5	TRBV2	NA	TGTGCCAGCAGTGCAGTATTAGGTAGACAGGGATTATCGGATCAGCCCCAGCATTTT	CASSAVLGRQGLSDQPQHF
NA	TRBJ2-7	TRBV5-4	NA	TGTGCCAGCAGCTTGGCCGTACAGGGGTTGCGGGGGGCCTCCTACGAGCAGTACTTC	CASSLAVQGLRGASYEQYF
NA	TRBJ1-2	TRBV19	NA	TGTGCCAGTAGTGCCCCACAGGGCCGCCCCTCCTATGGCTACACCTTC	CASSAPQGRPSYGYTF
TRBD1	TRBJ1-2	TRBV28	NA	TGTGCCAGCAGCCTGGTACAGGGGCGATATGGCTACACCTTC	CASSLVQGRYGYTF
NA	TRBJ2-5	TRBV12-3/TRBV12-4	once	TGTGCCAGCAGTCCGACCCGCGGACAGCGAAGAGTAAAAGAGACCCAGTACTTC	CASSPTRGQRRVKETQYF
NA	TRBJ2-7	TRBV20-1	NA	TGCAGTGCTTTGAGCCCAGGGGAGCAGTACTTC	CSALSPGEQYF
NA	TRBJ1-2	TRBV7-9	NA	TGTGCCAGCAGCTTAGGCTCCGATAACTATGGCTACACCTTC	CASSLGSDNYGYTF
NA	TRBJ2-4	TRBV25-1	NA	TGTGCCAGCAGTCCGGTAGGGGCCAAAAACATTCAGTACTTC	CASSPVGAKNIQYF
NA	TRBJ1-6	TRBV7-2	NA	TGTGCCAGCACCCTTCCATTGGGCAATAATTCACCCCTCCACTTT	CASTLPLGNNSPLHF
NA	TRBJ2-1	TRBV6-6	NA	TGTGCCAGCCAAGGGCAGGGTCAAAATGAGCAGTTCTTC	CASQGQGQNEQFF
NA	TRBJ2-7	TRBV12-3/TRBV12-4	NA	TGTGCCAGCACGATCGGGGACGAGCAGTACTTC	CASTIGDEQYF
TRBD2	TRBJ2-7	TRBV6-5	NA	TGTGCCAGCAGTTACTCGCCCGGCCTAGCGGGGGAACCATACGAGCAGTACTTC	CASSYSPGLAGEPYEQYF
NA	TRBJ2-7	TRBV24-1	NA	TGTGCCACCAGTGATTTGTTCTACGAGCAGTACTTC	CATSDLFYEQYF
NA	TRBJ2-7	TRBV6-2/TRBV6-3	NA	TGTGCCAGCAGGAAAACGACGGCTTCCTACGAGCAGTACTTC	CASRKTTASYEQYF
NA	TRBJ1-1	TRBV20-1	once	TGCAGTGCTGAGAGCCCAATGAACACTGAAGCTTTCTTT	CSAESPMNTEAFF
NA	TRBJ1-5	TRBV20-1	few	TGCAGTGCCCCTAGGGGCAATCAGCCCCAGCATTTT	CSAPRGNQPQHF
NA	TRBJ2-7	TRBV6-5	NA	TGTGCCAGCAGTTACCGGGGGACAATCTACGAGCAGTACTTC	CASSYRGTIYEQYF
NA	TRBJ2-6	TRBV6-2/TRBV6-3	once	TGTGCCAGCAGTTACTTTGGACGCTCCTCTGGGGCCAACGTCCTGACTTTC	CASSYFGRSSGANVLTF
NA	TRBJ1-4	TRBV15	NA	TGTGCCACCAGCAGAGATCTATCTTACGGGCGCGGTAGGCGGGCCGAGGGTGAAAAACTGTTTTTT	CATSRDLSYGRGRRAEGEKLFF
NA	TRBJ2-3	TRBV11-1	NA	TGTGCCAGCAGCTTAAACCGGGCTGATACGCAGTATTTT	CASSLNRADTQYF
NA	TRBJ1-5	TRBV28	NA	TGTGCCAGCAGTTTATTGGAGAGTTATAGCAATCAGCCCCAGCATTTT	CASSLLESYSNQPQHF
NA	TRBJ2-7	TRBV6-2/TRBV6-3	NA	TGTGCCAGCAGGACAGGATCCTACGAGCAGTACTTC	CASRTGSYEQYF
NA	TRBJ2-7	TRBV20-1	NA	TGCAGTGCTAGACGGACAGTTAGGGTCGAGCAGTACTTC	CSARRTVRVEQYF